The 8 T cell receptor beta chains in this list originate from one sample, sequenced in a study of CD8+ T cells in alopecia areata. Noted treatment: oral pan-JAK inhibitor, 5-10 mg twice daily. RNA extraction and reverse transcription yielded cDNA as sequencing template. Sequenced by immunoSEQ multiplex PCR; TCRdb stores in-frame clones only, minus some. In the table there are 150,000 to 200,000 clones, about three fifths of which are singletons. The sequencing here drew on CD4+ T cells sorted from blood, taken at roughly week 55, from a patient treated with tofacitinib. The receptor set was obtained from a human donor with alopecia areata.

This chain connects TRBV25-1 to TRBJ1-3; TRBD1 agrees at 7 bases. The CDR3 is made up of 16 amino acids. The trim removed 2 bases at V and 3 bases at J, leaving 7 bases unmatched. The V gene's germline CDR1 is MGHDK and CDR2 SYGVNS. In DNA, the CDR3 is TGTGCCAGCAGTGAAAACAGGGGATCAGTTGGAAACACCATATATTTT. This codes for CASSENRGSVGNTIYF.

The J gene is TRBJ2-5, the V gene TRBV10-3; tentative D call: TRBD2 (6 bases). Trimming removed 0 bases from V and 4 bases from J, with 12 bases in between. From germline, CDR1 is ENHRY and CDR2 SYGVKD. The CDR3 spans 15 residues. The CDR3 nucleotides read TGTGCCATCAGTGAGTCGGCACGGGGGAGAGAGACCCAGTACTTC. Its translation: CAISESARGRETQYF.

The V and J genes are TRBV6-5 and TRBJ1-6, with 7 bases identical to TRBD1. V lost 5 bases and J lost 6; bases outside the gene matches: 4. This CDR3 region has 14 residues. Germline CDR1 MNHEY, CDR2 SVGAGI. Written as DNA, the CDR3 is TGTGCCAGCAGTCCCGGGACAGTTAATTCACCCCTCCACTTT. Translating gives CASSPGTVNSPLHF.

A single count supports this clone. Here the CDR3 DNA reads TGTGCCAGCAGCCGGACCCCAGGCTCCTACGAGCAGTACTTC. It encodes CASSRTPGSYEQYF. This chain joins TRBV7-6 and TRBJ2-7; D not certain. From germline, CDR1 is SGHVS and CDR2 FNYEAQ. The CDR3 loop spans 14 amino acids. V gave up 5 bases and J gave up 0 bases, with 11 bases separating them.

This chain links TRBV30 with TRBJ1-2; weak D call: TRBD1 (5 bases). The germline V and J ends were trimmed by 2 bases and 4 bases, with 17 bases remaining between them. Germline values: CDR1 GTSNPN, CDR2 SVGIG (reference sequence). There are 15 residues in the CDR3. The CDR3 loop is CAWSSRGRTSYGYTF. The CDR3 bases are TGTGCCTGGAGTTCACGGGGAAGGACAAGCTATGGCTACACCTTC.

The table lists this clone with a few counts. This chain joins TRBV25-1 and TRBJ2-3; D is unresolved. The CDR3 is 16 amino acids. The germline gives CDR1 MGHDK, CDR2 SYGVNS. V was shortened by 4 bases and J by 1 base, with 15 bases between the two germline ends. The CDR3 nucleotides are TGTGCCAGCAGTGCGGAAGCCCTCTGGGGCACAGATACGCAGTATTTT. It specifies CASSAEALWGTDTQYF.

This chain links TRBV2 with TRBJ1-1; TRBD1 matches at 7 bases. Germline loops: CDR1 SNHLY, CDR2 FYNNEI. Trimming removed 4 bases from V and 1 base from J; junction bases left unmatched: 3. This CDR3 is 14 amino acids long. In nucleotides, the CDR3 is TGTGCCAGCAGTGGACAGGGTTGGAACACTGAAGCTTTCTTT. It translates to CASSGQGWNTEAFF.

The rearrangement uses TRBV5-1 and TRBJ2-5; TRBD2 matches 8 bases. The V gene end was trimmed by 3 bases and the J gene end by 2 bases; junction bases not matched to a gene: 9. CDR1 and CDR2 (germline): SGHRS, YFSETQ. The CDR3 consists of 16 residues. The CDR3 coding sequence is TGCGCCAGCAGCTCGCGAGCGGGGGTGGGGCAAGAGACCCAGTACTTC. Residues: CASSSRAGVGQETQYF.